These 29 T cell receptor beta chains share one sample of origin, sequenced in a study of regulatory T cells in long-lasting Graves disease (dated by TCRdb to the early 2020s). This sample's time point label indicates: newly diagnosed GD, antithyroid drugs for less than 3 months. RNA was extracted from PBMCs in TRIzol for both TCR sequencing and RNA sequencing. Library preparation used multiplex PCR. Sequenced using an Illumina HiSeq 4000. iRepertoire HTBI primers and Arm-PCR amplification of CDR3 regions were used to construct TCR beta libraries. TCRdb cleaned the public reads at Q25 with fastp, built clones with MiXCR and kept in-frame beta chains. Each record represents a unique CDR3 protein, reported with the most common genes and DNA among its rows. Counted in this sample were hundreds of thousands of distinct CDR3 sequences; roughly 12% of them appeared once. Roughly 10% of the sample comes from the top ten.

The data were also submitted as part of a second study, on T cells in Graves' hyperthyroidism and ophthalmopathy.

Sequenced material: peripheral blood mononuclear cells (PBMCs), taken at new diagnosis, from a patient treated with antithyroid drugs. The receptors derive from a man in his thirties or forties with Graves disease. Donor details come from another sample of the same person, matched by shared clones.

This clonotype was seen ten or more times. The chain has TRBV2 and TRBJ2-3, with D uncertain. The CDR3 totals 14 residues. Germline assignment: CDR1 SNHLY and CDR2 FYNNEI. V was clipped by 8 bases and J by 2 bases, with 14 bases between them. The CDR3 loop is CASASLDLTDTQYF. For the CDR3, the DNA is TGTGCCAGCGCCAGTCTCGACCTCACAGATACGCAGTATTTT.

CDR3 amino acids: CAISDGTGPQPQHF. As DNA, the CDR3 is TGTGCCATCAGTGACGGGACAGGACCCCAGCCCCAGCATTTT. The chain couples TRBV10-3 to TRBJ1-5; 8 positions match TRBD1. Germline CDR1 is ENHRY and CDR2 is SYGVKD. CDR3 length equals 14 residues. J was trimmed by 7 bases and V by 3 bases; bases with no gene match: 5.

CDR3 sequence reads: CASSQDRPGQGFFFGNTIYF. The CDR3 DNA sequence: TGTGCCAGCAGCCAAGATAGGCCGGGACAAGGGTTCTTTTTCGGAAACACCATATATTTT. The V and J genes are TRBV3-1 and TRBJ1-3; tentative D call: TRBD1 (6 bases). The V gene's germline CDR1 is LGHDT and CDR2 YNNKEL (reference sequence). V lost 0 bases to trimming and J lost 4 bases, with 25 bases between them. The CDR3 is 20 residues long. Combining the CDR3 with reference TRBV3-1 and TRBJ1-3 gives the whole variable domain DTAVSQTPKYLVTQMGNDKSIKCEQNLGHDTMYWYKQDSKKFLKIMFSYNNKELIINETVPNRFSPKSPDKAHLNLHINSLELGDSAVYFCASSQDRPGQGFFFGNTIYFGEGSWLTVV.

This chain links TRBV5-1 with TRBJ2-1, with TRBD1 matching over 7 bases. The CDR3 runs to 15 residues. Germline V lookup: CDR1 SGHRS, CDR2 YFSETQ. The V gene end was trimmed by 3 bases and the J gene end by 6 bases; junction bases not matched to a gene: 9. As DNA, the CDR3 is TGCGCCAGCAGCTACACAGGGGCTGGATTCAATGAGCAGTTCTTC. This codes for CASSYTGAGFNEQFF. Filled out from reference TRBV5-1 and TRBJ2-1, the complete variable domain reads KAGVTQTPRYLIKTRGQQVTLSCSPISGHRSVSWYQQTPGQGLQFLFEYFSETQRNKGNFPGRFSGRQFSNSRSEMNVSTLELGDSALYLCASSYTGAGFNEQFFGPGTRLTVL.

This clonotype showed up many times. The V and J genes are TRBV29-1 and TRBJ2-1; D is possibly TRBD2 (6 bases). Germline V gives CDR1 SQVTM, CDR2 ANQGSEA. This CDR3 contains 13 residues. The CDR3, as DNA: TGCACCATAGTCGGGAGCCAGGACAATGAGCAGTTCTTC. As protein: CTIVGSQDNEQFF.

This rearrangement joins TRBV4-1 to TRBJ2-7, with 7 nucleotides matching TRBD2. The CDR3 extends over 15 amino acids. In germline, CDR1 is MGHRA, CDR2 YSYEKL. The trim removed 2 bases at V and 4 bases at J, leaving 8 bases unmatched. DNA for the CDR3: TGCGCCAGCAGCCAATTCCCAGCGGGAAGGTACGAGCAGTACTTC. This sequence encodes CASSQFPAGRYEQYF.

At least ten counts were recorded for this clonotype. V usage is TRBV12-3 or TRBV12-4 and J usage is TRBJ1-1; 8 nucleotides align to TRBD1. The CDR3 consists of 14 residues. The V and J ends lost 7 bases and 4 bases, in that order; junction bases with no gene match: 8. Written as DNA, the CDR3 is TGTGCCAGCACCGGGACAGGCATTATCACTGAAGCTTTCTTT. Translated, it gives CASTGTGIITEAFF.

The rearrangement links TRBV12-3 or TRBV12-4 to TRBJ1-1; D is uncertain. The CDR3 has 14 residues. Between the trimmed V and J ends, which lost 3 bases and 0 bases, there was a span of 8 bases. CDR3 protein: CASSFFGLNTEAFF. The DNA for the CDR3 is TGTGCCAGCAGTTTCTTTGGGTTGAACACTGAAGCTTTCTTT.

This clonotype was seen only a few times. This chain uses TRBV25-1 with TRBJ2-1; 9 bases agree with TRBD2. With 7 bases clipped from V and 10 bases from J, the junction kept 20 bases outside the gene matches. The germline CDR1 and CDR2 sequences are MGHDK and SYGVNS. This CDR3 spans 17 amino acids. This chain's CDR3 is CASTLQGSGSVVGEQFF. The CDR3 nucleotides read TGTGCCAGCACCCTTCAGGGTAGCGGGAGTGTGGTGGGAGAGCAGTTCTTC.

This clonotype occurred a few times. V is TRBV29-1 and J is TRBJ1-1; D not certain. Per germline, CDR1 SQVTM and CDR2 ANQGSEA. The CDR3 extends over 14 amino acids. The V end lost 0 bases, the J end lost 1 base, and 9 bases lay between the germline ends. CDR3 amino acids: CSVEETETNTEAFF. The CDR3 nucleotides read TGCAGCGTTGAAGAGACGGAAACGAACACTGAAGCTTTCTTT.

A note on this clonotype: This likely traces to a read error, being one base from a far larger clone. The chain combines TRBV6-1 with TRBJ2-1, with D perhaps given as TRBD1 or TRBD2 (5 bases each). Germline values: CDR1 MNHNS, CDR2 SASEGT. The CDR3 has 17 amino acids. In DNA form, the CDR3 reads TGTGCCAGCAGTCCCAGCGCAGGGCCTAGCTCCTACAATGAGCGGTTCTTC. It codes for CASSPSAGPSSYNERFF.

The chain couples TRBV6-2 or TRBV6-3 to TRBJ1-2; D unclear. CDR1 is MNHEY, CDR2 SVGEGT, per germline. V lost 7 bases and J 8 bases, leaving 11 bases between the germline ends. This CDR3 spans 11 amino acids. CDR3 sequence: CASNQGQGYTF. The CDR3 bases are TGTGCCAGCAATCAAGGGCAGGGCTACACCTTC.

There are many counts of this clonotype. This chain uses TRBV12-3 or TRBV12-4 with TRBJ1-2; D remains unclear. This CDR3 is 14 amino acids long. V was clipped by 6 bases and J by 5 bases, with 16 bases between them. The CDR3 DNA follows: TGTGCCAGCAGCCTCTCTAGGACCTCATATGGCTACACCTTC. This sequence encodes CASSLSRTSYGYTF.

This clonotype came up a few times. A much larger clone differs by one base, so this may be a read error. The chain links TRBV10-1 to TRBJ2-1, with D perhaps being TRBD1 or TRBD2 (5 bases each). The CDR3 has 13 residues. Germline CDR1 and CDR2: WNHNN and SYGVQD (reference sequence). This chain's CDR3 is CASSESPRGEQSF. The CDR3 DNA reads TGCGCCAGCAGTGAGTCCCCTCGAGGGGAGCAGTCCTTC.

There are many counts of this clonotype. The rearrangement joins TRBV25-1 to TRBJ2-3; D not resolved. V shed 1 base and J shed 2 bases, with 10 bases lying between them. This CDR3 contains 15 residues. The germline CDR1 and CDR2 sequences are MGHDK and SYGVNS. Written as DNA, the CDR3 is TGTGCCAGCAGTGAATCCTCGCGGATCACAGATACGCAGTATTTT. Residues: CASSESSRITDTQYF.

In its sample, this clonotype was seen many times. V gene TRBV2 combines with J gene TRBJ2-1, with D possibly matching TRBD2 (6 bases). CDR3 length equals 15 residues. Germline loops: CDR1 SNHLY, CDR2 FYNNEI. Trimming took 7 bases from V and 3 from J, leaving 16 bases between them. CDR3 sequence reads: CASKGLRENYNEQFF. CDR3 DNA sequence: TGTGCCAGCAAGGGCTTACGGGAGAACTACAATGAGCAGTTCTTC.

The table lists this clonotype with a few counts. The CDR3 bases are TGCGCCAGCAGCCAAGTGGGGGAGGGGCAGCCCCAGCATTTT. This codes for CASSQVGEGQPQHF. The chain is built from TRBV4-1 and TRBJ1-5, with TRBD1 as a possible D gene (5 bases). The V end was cut by 1 base, the J end by 7 bases, with 11 bases between. Germline V gene lookup returns CDR1 MGHRA and CDR2 YSYEKL. CDR3 length equals 14 residues.

This clonotype was picked up many times. The CDR3 DNA reads as TGTGCCAGCAGTTCCGGGGCCCGTTCCTACGAGCAGTACTTC. This translates into CASSSGARSYEQYF. The chain carries TRBV12-3 or TRBV12-4 and TRBJ2-7, with D perhaps matching TRBD1 or TRBD2 (5 bases each). Deletions cut 4 bases from V and 1 base from J, with 11 bases between. CDR3 size: 14 residues.

This clonotype was seen many times. This chain joins TRBV10-3 and TRBJ1-2; D is perhaps TRBD1 (6 bases). CDR3 size: 14 residues. Trimming removed 2 bases from V and 5 bases from J, with 12 bases in between. CDR1 is ENHRY, CDR2 SYGVKD, per germline. The CDR3 DNA is TGTGCCATCAGTGAGAACAGGGTATTGTATGGCTACACCTTC. Translating gives CAISENRVLYGYTF.

This clonotype has a handful of counts. The V and J genes are TRBV12-5 and TRBJ1-2; D is possibly TRBD1 (5 bases). The CDR3 spans 18 residues. V was cut by 0 bases and J by 2 bases, with 19 bases left in between. Germline V lookup: CDR1 LGHNT, CDR2 FRNRAP. The CDR3, as DNA: TGTGCTAGTGGTTTGGTACGTGCTGGGGGGAAGGGGAACTATGGCTACACCTTC. It encodes CASGLVRAGGKGNYGYTF.

The J gene is TRBJ2-1, the V gene TRBV20-1; 10 bases align to TRBD1. Germline V CDR1 and CDR2: DFQATT, SNEGSKA (reference sequence). Trimming removed 5 bases from V and 7 bases from J; junction bases left unmatched: 5. The CDR3 has 13 residues. The CDR3 protein is CSARTGGGNEQFF. The CDR3 bases are TGCAGTGCTCGGACAGGGGGGGGGAATGAGCAGTTCTTC.

The rearrangement uses TRBV5-1 and TRBJ2-7; the match to TRBD1 covers 8 bases. The CDR3 runs to 14 residues. Per germline, CDR1 SGHRS and CDR2 YFSETQ. Trimming removed 0 bases from V and 6 bases from J; junction bases left unmatched: 5. The CDR3 loop is CASSLATGASEQYF. Written as DNA, the CDR3 is TGCGCCAGCAGCTTGGCGACAGGGGCTAGCGAGCAGTACTTC. The complete variable domain, with remaining parts taken from reference TRBV5-1 and TRBJ2-7, reads KAGVTQTPRYLIKTRGQQVTLSCSPISGHRSVSWYQQTPGQGLQFLFEYFSETQRNKGNFPGRFSGRQFSNSRSEMNVSTLELGDSALYLCASSLATGASEQYFGPGTRLTVT.

This clonotype was counted a few times. V usage is TRBV11-2 and J usage is TRBJ1-2, with a weak D call TRBD1 (6 bases). Germline V gene sequence: CDR1 SGHAT, CDR2 FQNNGV. This CDR3 contains 15 residues. Between the trimmed V and J ends, which lost 5 bases and 2 bases, there was a span of 15 bases. This CDR3 is CASSPTGTINYGYTF. In nucleotides, the CDR3 is TGTGCCAGCAGCCCGACAGGCACCATCAACTATGGCTACACCTTC.

This clonotype was found many times. CDR3 sequence reads: CASSEMYNEQFF. CDR3 DNA: TGTGCCAGCAGCGAGATGTACAATGAGCAGTTCTTC. The chain uses TRBV11-1 and TRBJ2-1; D ambiguous. The CDR3 totals 12 residues. CDR1 and CDR2 (germline): SGHAT, FQDESV (reference sequence). V lost 5 bases, J lost 4 bases, and 6 bases lay in between.

The V call is TRBV20-1, the J call TRBJ2-5; D gene ambiguous. Per germline, CDR1 DFQATT and CDR2 SNEGSKA (reference sequence). This CDR3 has 17 residues. Trimming left V 0 bases short and J 0 bases short, with 17 bases between. The CDR3 here is CSARDLGPTAYQETQYF. The DNA of the CDR3 is TGCAGTGCTAGAGATTTGGGCCCCACGGCATACCAAGAGACCCAGTACTTC.

This clonotype was seen a handful of times. The chain employs TRBV10-3 and TRBJ1-5, with D uncertain. The CDR3 loop spans 12 amino acids. Germline V gene sequence: CDR1 ENHRY, CDR2 SYGVKD. V was trimmed by 4 bases and J by 7 bases, leaving 8 bases between them. CDR3 amino acids: CAISVPEQPQHF. CDR3 sequence (DNA): TGTGCCATCAGTGTTCCAGAACAGCCCCAGCATTTT.

This clonotype was seen a handful of times. This chain uses TRBV4-2 with TRBJ2-1; 14 positions match TRBD2. CDR3 size: 18 residues. Germline V gene lookup returns CDR1 LGHNA and CDR2 YNFKEQ. The V segment lost 4 bases and the J segment 4 bases; nucleotides outside the gene matches: 9. The CDR3 loop is CASSPRTSGRTSYNEQFF. The CDR3 coding sequence is TGTGCCAGCAGCCCCCGGACTAGCGGGAGGACCTCTTACAATGAGCAGTTCTTC.

The chain uses TRBV3-1 and TRBJ2-4; 8 bases are a match to TRBD1. The CDR3 consists of 13 residues. Germline values: CDR1 LGHDT, CDR2 YNNKEL (reference sequence). Germline trimming cut 6 bases from V and 8 bases from J; bases unmatched to any gene: 6. CDR3 nucleotide sequence: TGTGCCAGCAGTCCCGGGACAGGAGACATTCAGTACTTC. Protein: CASSPGTGDIQYF.

This clonotype was counted at least ten times. The chain has TRBV2 and TRBJ2-7, with D perhaps matching TRBD2 (6 bases). Per the germline V gene, CDR1 is SNHLY and CDR2 is FYNNEI. CDR3 length: 12 amino acids. V lost 11 bases and J lost 3, with 14 bases in between. CDR3: CAGASDDYEQYF. CDR3 sequence (DNA): TGTGCCGGAGCTAGCGATGACTACGAGCAGTACTTC.